The 26 T cell receptor beta chains below were found in one sample sequenced in a study of T cell clonotyping in hematopoietic cell transplantation. TCRdb's copy holds only in-frame clones and misses some; the assay was immunoSEQ multiplex PCR. This sample yields approximately 25,000 clones, of which approximately 82% are seen a single time; 24% belongs to the top ten. The time point is: recipient sample about 28 days before transplant, after cytoreduction. Specimen: peripheral blood mononuclear cells, collected before stem cell transplant. The receptors derive from an older woman with acute myeloid leukemia. Some clones in this sample may be carry-over from other donors' samples.

V and J are TRBV7-9 and TRBJ2-2, with unresolved D. V lost 3 bases and J 4 bases, leaving 9 bases between the germline ends. This CDR3 has 14 residues. Germline CDR1 reads SEHNR; CDR2 reads FQNEAQ (reference sequence). CDR3 protein: CASSFRRATGELFF. The CDR3 DNA follows: TGTGCCAGCAGCTTTCGACGGGCCACCGGGGAGCTGTTTTTT.

The chain joins TRBV4-1 to TRBJ1-1, with TRBD1 matching over 8 bases. The CDR3 is 15 amino acids. The J segment lost 7 bases and the V segment lost 2 bases, leaving 9 bases of the junction unmatched. Germline assignment: CDR1 MGHRA and CDR2 YSYEKL. In DNA form, the CDR3 reads TGCGCCAGCAGCCAACCCCTTGGACAGGGTGATGAAGCTTTCTTT. Its protein is CASSQPLGQGDEAFF.

The rearrangement joins TRBV10-1 to TRBJ1-4, with D tentatively TRBD1 (5 bases). The CDR3 is made up of 13 amino acids. The germline gives CDR1 WNHNN, CDR2 SYGVQD (reference sequence). Deletions cut 3 bases from V and 8 bases from J, with 10 bases between. CDR3 amino acids: CASSEQAAEKLFF. The DNA for the CDR3 is TGCGCCAGCAGTGAACAGGCCGCCGAAAAACTGTTTTTT.

The chain recombines TRBV5-1 with TRBJ2-3, with TRBD2 matching 12 bases. The CDR3 contains 14 residues. Germline V gene sequence: CDR1 SGHRS, CDR2 YFSETQ. The J segment lost 6 bases and the V segment lost 1 base, leaving 0 bases of the junction unmatched. In nucleotides, the CDR3 is TGCGCCAGCAGCTTGACTAGCGGGAGGGATACGCAGTATTTT. Translation: CASSLTSGRDTQYF.

The J gene is TRBJ2-7, the V gene TRBV11-1; a weak D match, TRBD2 (6 bases). The germline gives CDR1 SGHAT, CDR2 FQDESV (reference sequence). V lost 0 bases, J lost 2 bases, and 11 bases lay in between. The CDR3 has 15 residues. In DNA form, the CDR3 reads TGTGCCAGCAGCTTAGCTAGCGGAGGGACCTACGAGCAGTACTTC. Its protein product is CASSLASGGTYEQYF.

V and J are TRBV11-2 and TRBJ2-5; tentative D call: TRBD2 (6 bases). This CDR3 has 14 residues. Germline values: CDR1 SGHAT, CDR2 FQNNGV. Trimming removed 4 bases at V and 2 bases at J, with 11 bases between. Written as DNA, the CDR3 is TGTGCCAGCAGCTCGGGGGTGAAACAAGAGACCCAGTACTTC. Its translation is CASSSGVKQETQYF. The variable domain in full, with the rest retrieved from reference TRBV11-2 and TRBJ2-5, is EAGVAQSPRYKIIEKRQSVAFWCNPISGHATLYWYQQILGQGPKLLIQFQNNGVVDDSQLPKDRFSAERLKGVDSTLKIQPAKLEDSAVYLCASSSGVKQETQYFGPGTRLLVL.

The chain joins TRBV5-1 to TRBJ1-3; the D is unclear. V was shortened by 0 bases and J by 3 bases, with 4 bases between the two germline ends. Germline V gives CDR1 SGHRS, CDR2 YFSETQ. This CDR3 is 13 amino acids long. CDR3: CASSLGGGNTIYF. CDR3 nucleotides: TGCGCCAGCAGCTTGGGGGGTGGAAACACCATATATTTT.

This rearrangement joins TRBV28 to TRBJ1-2; D not resolved. CDR1 is MDHEN and CDR2 is SYDVKM in the germline V gene. This CDR3 comprises 12 residues. V was clipped by 6 bases and J by 1 base, with 6 bases between them. CDR3 in DNA: TGTGCCAGCAGCCTCCTTAACTATGGCTACACCTTC. Residues: CASSLLNYGYTF.

This chain connects TRBV6-1 to TRBJ2-1; no reliable D call. The CDR3 is 14 amino acids. Germline CDR1 and CDR2: MNHNS and SASEGT. The V and J ends lost 6 bases and 0 bases respectively, with 9 bases between them. CDR3 in amino acids: CASRALSSYNEQFF. CDR3 DNA: TGTGCCAGCAGGGCCTTGAGCTCCTACAATGAGCAGTTCTTC.

This clone has a handful of counts. The chain has TRBV5-4 and TRBJ2-7, with D possibly matching TRBD1 (5 bases). CDR3 size: 13 residues. The V gene's germline CDR1 is SGHNT and CDR2 YYREEE (reference sequence). V lost 4 bases and J lost 0, with 8 bases in between. The CDR3 is CASSGDSSYEQYF. The DNA of the CDR3 is TGTGCCAGCAGCGGAGACAGCTCCTACGAGCAGTACTTC.

This clone was recorded only once. The rearrangement uses TRBV19 and TRBJ1-1; TRBD1 aligns across 10 bases. The germline gives CDR1 LNHDA, CDR2 SQIVND (reference sequence). Unmatched junction bases numbered 18, after V lost 5 bases and J lost 3 bases. The CDR3 totals 19 residues. This CDR3 reads CASSPRPTGGAGGYTEAFF. CDR3 nucleotide sequence: TGTGCCAGTAGTCCCCGGCCGACAGGGGGCGCGGGGGGGTACACTGAAGCTTTCTTT.

The V gene is TRBV5-1, the J gene TRBJ2-2; D call uncertain. Trimming took off 0 bases at V and 3 bases at J, with 9 bases between the two ends. In germline, CDR1 is SGHRS, CDR2 YFSETQ. This CDR3 spans 15 amino acids. DNA for the CDR3: TGCGCCAGCAGCTTGGCTACGGATTACACCGGGGAGCTGTTTTTT. Translation: CASSLATDYTGELFF.

This clone has more than one count but fewer than ten. V is TRBV6-1 and J is TRBJ1-5; D call uncertain. Trimming removed 3 bases from V and 0 bases from J, with 6 bases in between. CDR1 MNHNS and CDR2 SASEGT come from the germline V gene. The CDR3 sequence is 14 residues long. The CDR3, as DNA: TGTGCCAGCAGTGACAGTTATAGCAATCAGCCCCAGCATTTT. Translated, it gives CASSDSYSNQPQHF.

The chain uses TRBV19 and TRBJ2-7, with TRBD1 as a possible D gene (7 bases). CDR1 LNHDA and CDR2 SQIVND come from the germline V gene (reference sequence). CDR3 length: 11 amino acids. V was cut by 9 bases and J by 10 bases, with 16 bases left in between. For the CDR3, the DNA is TGTGCCAGCATCCAGGGGGGACACCAGTACTTC. Residues: CASIQGGHQYF.

The chain couples TRBV7-2 to TRBJ2-7; 10 positions agree with TRBD1. V dropped 5 bases and J dropped 13; count of bases not matched to a gene: 11. Germline loops: CDR1 SGHTA, CDR2 FQGNSA. This CDR3 has 13 residues. CDR3 coding DNA: TGTGCCAGCAGCGCAACCGGGACAGGGGCCAACTACTTC. It encodes CASSATGTGANYF.

This chain connects TRBV5-1 to TRBJ1-1; 7 bases match TRBD1. The CDR3 is made up of 13 amino acids. V gave up 6 bases and J gave up 3 bases; unmatched junction bases: 5. Germline CDR1 reads SGHRS; CDR2 reads YFSETQ. The CDR3 DNA is TGCGCCAGCACTGATCAGGGGGACACTGAAGCTTTCTTT. This gives the protein CASTDQGDTEAFF.

The chain employs TRBV5-1 and TRBJ2-7; D is unresolved. The ends were cut back, 3 bases at V and 7 bases at J, with 20 bases in the middle. Looked up from germline, CDR1 is SGHRS and CDR2 is YFSETQ. This CDR3 is built from 15 residues. Here the CDR3 DNA reads TGCGCCAGCAGCTCCCCGAAGGGCAGCCCGATGGAGCAGTACTTC. Translating gives CASSSPKGSPMEQYF.

The V and J genes are TRBV25-1 and TRBJ2-5, with TRBD2 matching over 8 bases. The CDR3 consists of 13 residues. J gave up 5 bases and V 7 bases, and 6 bases lay outside the gene matches. The germline CDR1 and CDR2 sequences are MGHDK and SYGVNS. DNA of the CDR3: TGTGCCAGCATGATTGGCGGGGGGGAGACCCAGTACTTC. This codes for CASMIGGGETQYF. Together with reference TRBV25-1 and TRBJ2-5, the CDR3 gives the full variable domain: EADIYQTPRYLVIGTGKKITLECSQTMGHDKMYWYQQDPGMELHLIHYSYGVNSTEKGDLSSESTVSRIRTEHFPLTLESARPSHTSQYLCASMIGGGETQYFGPGTRLLVL.

V gene TRBV12-5 combines with J gene TRBJ2-7; D perhaps matches TRBD2 (6 bases). The germline V gene encodes CDR1 LGHNT and CDR2 FRNRAP. The CDR3 runs to 14 residues. V dropped 1 base and J dropped 2 bases, with 9 bases sitting between them. CDR3 DNA: TGTGCTAGTGGTTTGGAGGAGGGACCCTACGAGCAGTACTTC. It encodes CASGLEEGPYEQYF.

Only a few counts were recorded for this clone. J is TRBJ1-3 and V is TRBV10-3, with 8 bases that match TRBD1. V was pared by 2 bases and J by 3 bases, with 3 bases of the junction left unmatched. CDR3 length: 15 residues. CDR1 is ENHRY and CDR2 is SYGVKD in the germline V gene. CDR3 loop: CAISEEQGDGNTIYF. CDR3 DNA sequence: TGTGCCATCAGTGAGGAACAGGGGGATGGAAACACCATATATTTT.

The chain recombines TRBV5-1 with TRBJ2-2, with TRBD1 matching over 8 bases. V was clipped by 3 bases and J by 1 base; unmatched bases: 2. The CDR3 loop spans 15 amino acids. CDR1 and CDR2 (germline): SGHRS, YFSETQ. CDR3 in amino acids: CASSSDRVNTGELFF. CDR3 coding DNA: TGCGCCAGCAGCTCGGACAGGGTGAACACCGGGGAGCTGTTTTTT.

This clone was recorded once. V usage is TRBV6-6 and J usage is TRBJ2-1, with a weak D call TRBD1 (5 bases). V was pared by 1 base and J by 9 bases, with 13 bases between. The germline CDR1 and CDR2 sequences are MNHNY and SVGAGI (reference sequence). The CDR3 spans 14 residues. The CDR3 sequence: CASSYLGQGGEQFF. As DNA, the CDR3 is TGTGCCAGCAGTTACTTGGGGCAGGGCGGTGAGCAGTTCTTC.

The chain combines TRBV6-4 with TRBJ1-1; 11 nucleotides agree with TRBD1. The germline CDR1 and CDR2 sequences are MRHNA and SNTAGT. This CDR3 region has 15 residues. V was clipped by 6 bases and J by 2 bases; unmatched bases: 5. The CDR3 sequence is CASRRDRGFNTEAFF. The CDR3 nucleotides are TGTGCCAGCAGGCGGGACAGGGGGTTCAACACTGAAGCTTTCTTT.

This rearrangement joins TRBV11-2 to TRBJ2-2; TRBD2 agrees at 9 bases. Germline loops: CDR1 SGHAT, CDR2 FQNNGV. The CDR3 is 17 residues long. J gave up 5 bases and V 7 bases, and 14 bases lay outside the gene matches. The CDR3: CASTIPLGLARTGELFF. The CDR3 bases are TGTGCCAGCACCATTCCCCTCGGACTAGCGCGAACCGGGGAGCTGTTTTTT.

This clone was seen a single time. V gene TRBV7-9 combines with J gene TRBJ1-2, with D possibly TRBD1 on 5 matching bases. Germline values: CDR1 SEHNR, CDR2 FQNEAQ (reference sequence). CDR3 length: 15 amino acids. V was shortened by 1 base and J by 6 bases, with 15 bases between the two germline ends. The CDR3 loop reads CASSLVRGAGDGYTF. CDR3 coding DNA: TGTGCCAGCAGCTTAGTCCGCGGGGCCGGGGATGGCTACACCTTC.

The rearrangement uses TRBV6-4 and TRBJ2-5, with no clear D. V lost 6 bases and J lost 2, with 19 bases in between. Germline loops: CDR1 MRHNA, CDR2 SNTAGT. This CDR3 region has 16 residues. The CDR3 DNA reads TGTGCCAGCAGCCACTCCCGGGTGCCCGATCAAGAGACCCAGTACTTC. Encoded protein: CASSHSRVPDQETQYF.